Each of the 26 T cell receptor beta chains below was sequenced from the same sample in a study of blood T cell repertoires in COVID-19. Data came from immunoSEQ multiplex PCR; TCRdb stores just in-frame clones and leaves some out. Here the sample spans more than 400,000 clones, about 90% being singletons. What was sequenced was PBMCs or T cells enriched from blood (not recorded which). The receptors were gathered from a man between 18 and 35 years old who had recovered from COVID-19.

The V and J genes are TRBV3-1 (or the pseudogene TRBV3-2) and TRBJ2-1, with no clear D. The CDR3 totals 16 residues. Trimming took 1 base from V and 0 from J, leaving 10 bases between them. The germline CDR1 and CDR2 sequences are LGHDT and YNNKEL (reference sequence). CDR3 amino acids: CASSQVLLPSYNEQFF. The CDR3 bases are TGTGCCAGCAGCCAAGTACTCCTCCCCTCCTACAATGAGCAGTTCTTC.

The CDR3 region is CASTVTGNTGELFF. The DNA of the CDR3 is TGTGCCAGCACAGTAACAGGGAACACCGGGGAGCTGTTTTTT. The chain carries TRBV28 and TRBJ2-2; D might be TRBD1 (5 bases). There are 14 residues in the CDR3. Trimming removed 7 bases from V and 1 base from J, with 10 bases in between. Germline V gives CDR1 MDHEN, CDR2 SYDVKM. Looking up the rest from reference TRBV28 and TRBJ2-2 gives the full variable domain: DVKVTQSSRYLVKRTGEKVFLECVQDMDHENMFWYRQDPGLGLRLIYFSYDVKMKEKGDIPEGYSVSREKKERFSLILESASTNQTSMYLCASTVTGNTGELFFGEGSRLTVL.

The J gene is TRBJ2-2, the V gene TRBV27; TRBD2 agrees at 13 bases. Germline CDR1 is MNHEY and CDR2 is SMNVEV (reference sequence). With 1 base clipped from V and 4 bases from J, the junction kept 12 bases outside the gene matches. The CDR3 extends over 20 amino acids. CDR3 bases: TGTGCCAGCAGTTTATACCCCCCGACTAGCGGGAGGAGGGGCACCGGGGAGCTGTTTTTT. Translated, it gives CASSLYPPTSGRRGTGELFF.

The chain uses TRBV10-3 and TRBJ1-5; a weak D match, TRBD1 (6 bases). Per the germline V gene, CDR1 is ENHRY and CDR2 is SYGVKD. Trimming removed 3 bases at V and 1 base at J, with 13 bases between. The CDR3 length is 16 residues. Written as DNA, the CDR3 is TGTGCCATCAGTGAAAATCCAGGGGTGAGCAATCAGCCCCAGCATTTT. It specifies CAISENPGVSNQPQHF.

The rearrangement uses TRBV7-2 and TRBJ1-4, with 9 bases fitting TRBD1. This CDR3 comprises 15 residues. CDR1 SGHTA and CDR2 FQGNSA come from the germline V gene. V trimming: 5 bases; J trimming: 7 bases; junction bases outside the gene matches: 8. The DNA of the CDR3 is TGTGCCAGCAGCAAGACAGGGGGTTTTGGTGAAAAACTGTTTTTT. This sequence encodes CASSKTGGFGEKLFF.

The gene calls are TRBV10-3 and TRBJ1-1, with D perhaps matching TRBD1 (6 bases). The CDR3 extends over 13 amino acids. The germline gives CDR1 ENHRY, CDR2 SYGVKD. The ends were cut back, 4 bases at V and 0 bases at J, with 6 bases in the middle. CDR3 nucleotides: TGTGCCATCAGTGGGACAGTGAACACTGAAGCTTTCTTT. It specifies CAISGTVNTEAFF.

The chain has TRBV6-5 and TRBJ1-2, with 9 bases aligning to TRBD1. The V and J ends lost 6 bases and 3 bases, in that order; junction bases with no gene match: 8. The CDR3 runs 15 residues. Germline V gene lookup returns CDR1 MNHEY and CDR2 SVGAGI. CDR3 protein: CASRKQGALDYGYTF. In nucleotides, the CDR3 is TGTGCCAGCAGGAAACAGGGGGCGCTTGACTATGGCTACACCTTC.

The chain is built from TRBV27 and TRBJ2-6; D perhaps matches TRBD1 (6 bases). This CDR3 region has 17 residues. V was cut by 8 bases and J by 0 bases, with 17 bases left in between. Germline V lookup: CDR1 MNHEY, CDR2 SMNVEV (reference sequence). DNA of the CDR3: TGTGCCAGCTCCCGACAGGCAGAACTCTCTGGGGCCAACGTCCTGACTTTC. It encodes CASSRQAELSGANVLTF.

The chain is built from TRBV6-5 and TRBJ1-1, with D possibly being TRBD1 (6 bases). The CDR3 loop spans 15 amino acids. Trimming pared 6 bases from V and 3 bases from J, leaving 17 bases between. CDR1 is MNHEY and CDR2 is SVGAGI in the germline V gene. CDR3 in amino acids: CASRPVTGLDTEAFF. CDR3 in DNA: TGTGCCAGCAGGCCCGTAACAGGGTTGGACACTGAAGCTTTCTTT.

The chain carries TRBV2 and TRBJ2-1; tentatively, D is TRBD2 (7 bases). Germline-derived CDR1 and CDR2 are SNHLY and FYNNEI. The CDR3 is 15 amino acids. V was trimmed by 7 bases and J by 4 bases, leaving 17 bases between them. The CDR3 DNA sequence: TGTGCCAGCACCGAAAGGGGGGGCCCATACAATGAGCAGTTCTTC. This gives the protein CASTERGGPYNEQFF.

V gene TRBV19 combines with J gene TRBJ1-5; D is ambiguous. CDR1 is LNHDA, CDR2 SQIVND, per germline (reference sequence). Trimming cost V 6 bases and J 2 bases, with 20 bases left between them. This CDR3 comprises 17 residues. CDR3 sequence (DNA): TGTGCCAGTAGAGAAGAATGGGGAGACGGGGGCAATCAGCCCCAGCATTTT. This translates into CASREEWGDGGNQPQHF.

The chain couples TRBV13 to TRBJ2-7; 8 nucleotides line up with TRBD1. Germline CDR1 is PRHDT and CDR2 is FYEKMQ (reference sequence). The trim removed 5 bases at V and 4 bases at J, leaving 13 bases unmatched. The CDR3 spans 16 residues. CDR3 sequence reads: CASSPTAGQGSYEQYF. As DNA, the CDR3 is TGTGCCAGCAGCCCGACGGCTGGACAGGGTTCTTACGAGCAGTACTTC.

This clone was observed a handful of times. The chain combines TRBV28 with TRBJ2-2, with 11 bases matching TRBD2. The CDR3 is 16 amino acids. Germline V gene sequence: CDR1 MDHEN, CDR2 SYDVKM. The V segment lost 6 bases and the J segment 4 bases; nucleotides outside the gene matches: 7. The CDR3: CASRGTSGSRTGELFF. The CDR3 nucleotides are TGTGCCAGCAGAGGAACTAGCGGGAGTCGCACCGGGGAGCTGTTTTTT.

The rearrangement links TRBV7-9 to TRBJ1-2; D is unclear. The CDR3 runs 14 residues. With 0 bases removed from V and 4 bases from J, the gap between germline ends came to 9 bases. Germline assignment: CDR1 SEHNR and CDR2 FQNEAQ (reference sequence). The CDR3 DNA reads as TGTGCCAGCAGCTTAGCGCGAGATTTCTATGGCTACACCTTC. Residues: CASSLARDFYGYTF.

This chain links TRBV23-1 with TRBJ1-1; D gene uncertain. TRBV23-1 is an ORF; its function is uncertain. The CDR3 runs 11 residues. The V end was cut by 3 bases, the J end by 11 bases, with 10 bases between. In DNA form, the CDR3 reads TGCGCCAGCAGTCAGGCCTCCGGGGCTTTCTTT. It codes for CASSQASGAFF.

The rearrangement joins TRBV7-9 to TRBJ2-1, with 11 bases fitting TRBD1. CDR1 and CDR2 from the germline V gene are SEHNR and FQNEAQ (reference sequence). V gave up 2 bases and J gave up 5 bases; unmatched junction bases: 5. This CDR3 is built from 16 residues. The CDR3 DNA sequence: TGTGCCAGCAGCTTATCCGGGACAGGGGGAGACAATGAGCAGTTCTTC. This encodes CASSLSGTGGDNEQFF.

This clone has a handful of counts. This rearrangement joins TRBV9 to TRBJ1-3, with 7 nucleotides matching TRBD1. Looked up from germline, CDR1 is SGDLS and CDR2 is YYNGEE. The CDR3 length is 15 residues. The V and J ends lost 4 bases and 3 bases, in that order; junction bases with no gene match: 7. As DNA, the CDR3 is TGTGCCAGCAGCCAACGACAGGGTAATGGAAACACCATATATTTT. It yields the protein CASSQRQGNGNTIYF.

V gene TRBV3-1 (or the pseudogene TRBV3-2) combines with J gene TRBJ2-5; perhaps TRBD2 as D (5 bases). V was shortened by 1 base and J by 3 bases, with 21 bases between the two germline ends. The length of the CDR3 is 18 residues. CDR1 is LGHDT, CDR2 YNNKEL, per germline (reference sequence). DNA of the CDR3: TGTGCCAGCAGCCAAGGCACCTCAGCGGATCGACGTAAAGAGACCCAGTACTTC. It translates to CASSQGTSADRRKETQYF.

The chain couples TRBV5-4 to TRBJ2-1; the match to TRBD2 covers 10 bases. Germline values: CDR1 SGHNT, CDR2 YYREEE (reference sequence). The V gene end was trimmed by 1 base and the J gene end by 2 bases; junction bases not matched to a gene: 3. The CDR3 totals 16 residues. In nucleotides, the CDR3 is TGTGCCAGCAGCTTGATGAGCGGGGGGGCCTACAATGAGCAGTTCTTC. Its protein is CASSLMSGGAYNEQFF.

This clone appeared a single time. The chain recombines TRBV18 with TRBJ1-1, with 7 bases lining up with TRBD1. Germline V gene data show CDR1 as KGHSH and CDR2 as LQKENI. The CDR3 has 16 residues. V lost 2 bases and J lost 0; bases outside the gene matches: 6. CDR3 residues: CASSPLTGSMNTEAFF. CDR3 nucleotides: TGTGCCAGCTCACCATTGACAGGGAGTATGAACACTGAAGCTTTCTTT.

As concerns this clone: At one boundary the junction diverges from the germline segment, which might be a read error. J is TRBJ1-2 and V is TRBV3-1 (or the pseudogene TRBV3-2), with TRBD1 identical over 8 bases. This CDR3 is built from 20 residues. Germline lookup yields CDR1 LGHDT and CDR2 YNNKEL (reference sequence). The CDR3 here is CASSWARDRPERLTMATKYF. The CDR3 DNA is TGTGCCAGCAGCTGGGCCCGGGACAGGCCTGAGCGCTTAACTATGGCTACTAAATACTTC.

This clone was counted a single time. This chain connects TRBV18 to TRBJ2-4; D not resolved. Trimming cost V 3 bases and J 3 bases, with 15 bases left between them. CDR3 length equals 16 residues. Germline V gives CDR1 KGHSH, CDR2 LQKENI. CDR3: CASSPPETFLKNIQYF. CDR3 nucleotides: TGTGCCAGCTCACCCCCCGAGACATTTCTCAAAAACATTCAGTACTTC.

The V call is TRBV3-1 (or the pseudogene TRBV3-2), the J call TRBJ1-5; tentatively, D is TRBD1 (5 bases). V was pared by 0 bases and J by 2 bases, with 8 bases between. The CDR3 length is 15 residues. Per germline, CDR1 LGHDT and CDR2 YNNKEL (reference sequence). In DNA form, the CDR3 reads TGTGCCAGCAGCCAAGATACAGGTGGCAATCAGCCCCAGCATTTT. Its protein product is CASSQDTGGNQPQHF.

The rearrangement uses TRBV30 and TRBJ1-2; TRBD1 aligns across 9 bases. Per germline, CDR1 GTSNPN and CDR2 SVGIG (reference sequence). With 1 base clipped from V and 8 bases from J, the junction kept 8 bases outside the gene matches. This CDR3 is 14 amino acids long. CDR3: CAWSGTGGIVGYTF. CDR3 coding DNA: TGTGCCTGGAGTGGTACAGGGGGCATAGTGGGCTACACCTTC.

In DNA, the CDR3 is TGTGCCAGCAGCCAACCACGGCCCCAGGGCACTGAAGCTTTCTTT. This codes for CASSQPRPQGTEAFF. The chain couples TRBV28 to TRBJ1-1; D possibly corresponds to TRBD1 (5 bases). V lost 6 bases to trimming and J lost 4 bases, with 18 bases between them. Germline V gene lookup returns CDR1 MDHEN and CDR2 SYDVKM. This CDR3 region has 15 residues.

The rearrangement links TRBV7-3 to TRBJ2-2, with 10 bases that match TRBD2. The length of the CDR3 is 20 residues. The germline gives CDR1 SGHTA, CDR2 FQGTGA. Trimming cost V 1 base and J 5 bases; bases outside gene matches: 16. This chain's CDR3 is CASSLKSRRLAGERTGELFF. The CDR3 nucleotides are TGTGCCAGCAGCTTAAAGTCGCGGCGGCTAGCGGGAGAAAGAACCGGGGAGCTGTTTTTT.